This T cell receptor (beta chain) was obtained from a study of blood T cell repertoires in COVID-19. In the study overall: The study drew acute and convalescent COVID-19 samples from the United States, Italy and Spain.

The CDR3 is 13 amino acids. V was pared by 1 base and J by 5 bases, with 8 bases between. CDR1 is SGHAT and CDR2 is FQNNGV in the germline V gene. Original handling: Reference gene primer amplification gave nucleated cell count estimates. Libraries were prepared by immunoSEQ multiplex PCR; TCRdb keeps only in-frame clonotypes and omits some of them. The D gene and trimming were derived from the DNA, and the V and J assignments and clone size from that table. Counted here are some 100,000 clones, almost 85% occurring once; the ten biggest clones make up about 7%. For this clone: Distinct nucleotide sequences in the sample also encode this CDR3.

The sample consisted of peripheral blood. The gene calls are TRBV11-2 and TRBJ2-5; weak D call: TRBD1 (6 bases). This TCR came from a man over 45 with active or convalescent COVID-19. Here the CDR3 DNA reads TGTGCCAGCAGCTTAGGACAGGAGGAGACCCAGTACTTC. This encodes CASSLGQEETQYF.